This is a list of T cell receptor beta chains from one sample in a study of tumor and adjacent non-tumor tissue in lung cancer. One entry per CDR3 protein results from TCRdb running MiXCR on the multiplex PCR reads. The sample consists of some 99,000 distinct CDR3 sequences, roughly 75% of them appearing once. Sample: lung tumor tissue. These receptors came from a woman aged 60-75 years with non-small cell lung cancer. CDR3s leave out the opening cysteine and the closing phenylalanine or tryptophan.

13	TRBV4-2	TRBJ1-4	VSSLRTGSSEKLF
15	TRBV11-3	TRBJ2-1	ASSLELTSWSNDEQF
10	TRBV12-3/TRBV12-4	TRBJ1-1	ASSSGPTEAF
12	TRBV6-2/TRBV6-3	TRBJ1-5	ASRSPWTGQPQH
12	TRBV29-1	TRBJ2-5	SVVLPAHQETQY
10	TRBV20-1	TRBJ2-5	SAYRGQETQH
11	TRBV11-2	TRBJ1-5	ASSLLGEQPQH
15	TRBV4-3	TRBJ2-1	TSSQGYRDVPYNEQF
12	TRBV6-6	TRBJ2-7	ASSYSSGTDEQY
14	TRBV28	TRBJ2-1	ASSSLGGGDYNEQF
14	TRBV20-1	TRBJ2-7	SASLPDEGVGYEQY
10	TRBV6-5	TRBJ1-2	ASTSQGYGYT
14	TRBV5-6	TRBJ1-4	ASSLWDGAGLEKLF
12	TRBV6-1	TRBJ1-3	ASVTGSRGNTIY
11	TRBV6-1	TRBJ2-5	VSTAADRETQY
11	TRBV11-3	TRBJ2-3	AGRRVSADTQF
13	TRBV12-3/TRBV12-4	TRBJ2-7	ASCSIRSSSYEEY
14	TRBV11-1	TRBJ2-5	ASSRDRGGIQETQY
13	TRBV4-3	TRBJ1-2	ASSQDVASNYGYT
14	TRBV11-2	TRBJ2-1	ASSPISGRIRNEQF
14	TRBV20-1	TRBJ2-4	SDSWSGSGAINIQY
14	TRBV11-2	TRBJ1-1	ASSPEELGSRTEAF
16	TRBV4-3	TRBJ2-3	ASSQEGGAGGNTDTQY
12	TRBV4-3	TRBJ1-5	ASSQDLGNQPQH
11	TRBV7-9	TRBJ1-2	ASSLARESGYT
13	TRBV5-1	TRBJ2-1	ASSLRTSGHNEQF
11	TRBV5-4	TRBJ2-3	ANSLKSTDTQY